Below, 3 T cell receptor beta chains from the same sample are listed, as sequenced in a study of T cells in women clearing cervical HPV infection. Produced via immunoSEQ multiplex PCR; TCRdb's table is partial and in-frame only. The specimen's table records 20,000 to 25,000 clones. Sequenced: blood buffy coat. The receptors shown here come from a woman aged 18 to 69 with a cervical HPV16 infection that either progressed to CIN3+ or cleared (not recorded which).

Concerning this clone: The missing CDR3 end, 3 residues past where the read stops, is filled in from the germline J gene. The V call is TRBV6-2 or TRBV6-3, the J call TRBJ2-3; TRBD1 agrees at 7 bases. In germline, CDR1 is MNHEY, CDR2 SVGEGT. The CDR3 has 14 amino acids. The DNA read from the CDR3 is TGTGCCAGCAGTAAGGGGGCCCCGAATCAGCCG. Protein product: CASSKGAPNQP. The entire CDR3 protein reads CASSKGAPNQPQYF.

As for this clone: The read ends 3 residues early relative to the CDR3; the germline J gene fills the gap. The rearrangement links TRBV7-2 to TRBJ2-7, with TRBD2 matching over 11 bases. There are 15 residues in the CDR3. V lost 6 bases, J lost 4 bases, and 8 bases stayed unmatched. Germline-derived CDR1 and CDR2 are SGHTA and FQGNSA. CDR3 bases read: TGTGCCAGCAGGCAACTAGCGGGAGCAGGATACGAG. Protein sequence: CASRQLAGAGYE. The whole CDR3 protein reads CASRQLAGAGYEQYF.

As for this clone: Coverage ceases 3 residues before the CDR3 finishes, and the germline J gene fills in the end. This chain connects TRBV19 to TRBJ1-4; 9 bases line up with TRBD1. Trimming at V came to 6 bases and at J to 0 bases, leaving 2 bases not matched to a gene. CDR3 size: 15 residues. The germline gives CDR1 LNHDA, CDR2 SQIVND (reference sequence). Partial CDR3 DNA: TGTGCCAGTAGCGGGACAGGGACAACTAATGAAAAA. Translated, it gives CASSGTGTTNEK. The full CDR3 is CASSGTGTTNEKLFF.